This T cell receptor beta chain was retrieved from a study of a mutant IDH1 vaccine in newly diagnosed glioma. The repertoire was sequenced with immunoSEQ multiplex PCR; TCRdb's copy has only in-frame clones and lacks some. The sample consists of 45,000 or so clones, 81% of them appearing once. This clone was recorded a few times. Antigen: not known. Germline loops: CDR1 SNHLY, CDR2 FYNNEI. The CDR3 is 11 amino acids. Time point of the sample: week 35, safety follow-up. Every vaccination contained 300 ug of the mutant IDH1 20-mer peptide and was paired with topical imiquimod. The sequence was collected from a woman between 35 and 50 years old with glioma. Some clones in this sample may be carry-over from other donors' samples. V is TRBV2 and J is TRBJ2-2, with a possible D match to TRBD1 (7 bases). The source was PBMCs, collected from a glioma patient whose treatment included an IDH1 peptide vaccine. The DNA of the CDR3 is TGTGGAGCAGGGGGAGGCGGGGAGCTGTTTTTT. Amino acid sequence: CGAGGGGELFF.